This entry lists 25 T cell receptor beta chains sequenced from one sample in a study of blood T cell repertoires in COVID-19. Sequencing used immunoSEQ multiplex PCR; TCRdb keeps in-frame clones, though not all of them. Among some 300,000 clones listed, more than 75% were seen once. Sequencing input: PBMCs or T cells enriched from blood (not recorded which). Receptors were obtained from a woman in her sixties in a cohort exposed to, infected with or recovered from COVID-19 (not recorded which).

The chain recombines TRBV28 with TRBJ1-3, with unresolved D. The V end was cut by 2 bases, the J end by 4 bases, with 9 bases between. The CDR3 runs to 14 residues. Germline V CDR1 and CDR2: MDHEN, SYDVKM. CDR3 DNA: TGTGCCAGCAGTTTAGAGACACCGGGAAACACCATATATTTT. Translated, it gives CASSLETPGNTIYF.

The chain couples TRBV20-1 to TRBJ2-7; the match to TRBD2 covers 7 bases. V lost 3 bases, J lost 4 bases, and 9 bases stayed unmatched. The germline gives CDR1 DFQATT, CDR2 SNEGSKA (reference sequence). This CDR3 has 14 residues. CDR3 sequence: CSASRRTSKYEQYF. Written as DNA, the CDR3 is TGCAGTGCTAGTCGGAGGACTAGTAAGTACGAGCAGTACTTC.

The chain employs TRBV3-1 (or the pseudogene TRBV3-2) and TRBJ2-5; TRBD2 is a possible D gene (6 bases). V was cut by 5 bases and J by 2 bases, with 12 bases left in between. Germline loops: CDR1 LGHDT, CDR2 YNNKEL (reference sequence). The CDR3 totals 14 residues. This chain's CDR3 is CASSVDREQETQYF. CDR3 in DNA: TGTGCCAGCAGCGTCGACCGGGAGCAAGAGACCCAGTACTTC.

The V gene is TRBV6-2 or TRBV6-3, the J gene TRBJ1-1, with TRBD1 as a possible D gene (6 bases). The CDR3 sequence is 21 residues long. Germline V CDR1 and CDR2: MNHEY, SVGEGT. Trimming cost V 2 bases and J 1 base, with 29 bases left between them. CDR3 loop: CASSYPRTPREGGRGNTEAFF. CDR3 coding DNA: TGTGCCAGCAGTTACCCTCGTACGCCCAGGGAAGGGGGTCGTGGGAACACTGAAGCTTTCTTT.

The genes are TRBV2 and TRBJ1-6, with 7 bases identical to TRBD1. Germline-derived CDR1 and CDR2 are SNHLY and FYNNEI. V was clipped by 7 bases and J by 10 bases; unmatched bases: 16. The CDR3 sequence is 16 residues long. The CDR3 loop is CASNPGTARPLSPLHF. The CDR3 bases are TGTGCCAGCAACCCCGGGACAGCCCGGCCTCTATCACCCCTCCACTTT.

The CDR3 loop reads CASSIAPFRGGPSGDEQFF. The CDR3 coding sequence is TGTGCCAGTAGTATAGCGCCTTTTAGGGGAGGGCCATCCGGCGATGAGCAGTTCTTC. V usage is TRBV19 and J usage is TRBJ2-1; 7 bases fit TRBD2. Per the germline V gene, CDR1 is LNHDA and CDR2 is SQIVND (reference sequence). The CDR3 sequence is 19 residues long. With V trimmed by 1 base and J by 8 bases, 20 bases remained unmatched.

The chain has TRBV7-3 and TRBJ2-7; D is ambiguous. Trimming removed 0 bases from V and 3 bases from J, with 6 bases in between. In germline, CDR1 is SGHTA, CDR2 FQGTGA. The CDR3 has 13 amino acids. CDR3 nucleotides: TGTGCCAGCAGCTTAACGAACGGCTACGAGCAGTACTTC. Its protein product is CASSLTNGYEQYF.

This clone was observed once. The chain links TRBV28 to TRBJ2-1, with TRBD2 matching 10 bases. This CDR3 contains 16 residues. The germline CDR1 and CDR2 sequences are MDHEN and SYDVKM. The junction had 15 bases not matched to a gene; V was cut back by 6 bases and J by 10 bases. The chain's CDR3 is CASSPRTSGATSEQFF. Here the CDR3 DNA reads TGTGCCAGCAGCCCTCGGACTAGCGGAGCCACTTCCGAGCAGTTCTTC.

This chain connects TRBV4-3 to TRBJ2-1; D perhaps matches TRBD1 (6 bases). CDR1 LGHNA and CDR2 YSLEER come from the germline V gene. Between the trimmed V and J ends, which lost 5 bases and 0 bases, there was a span of 14 bases. The CDR3 runs to 16 residues. CDR3 sequence: CASSAGRGSSYNEQFF. The CDR3 DNA reads as TGCGCCAGCAGCGCGGGCAGGGGTAGCTCCTACAATGAGCAGTTCTTC.

This rearrangement joins TRBV19 to TRBJ2-1; 8 nucleotides agree with TRBD2. V was clipped by 7 bases and J by 3 bases; unmatched bases: 8. Germline V gene data show CDR1 as LNHDA and CDR2 as SQIVND (reference sequence). The CDR3 is 15 amino acids. The CDR3 DNA sequence: TGTGCCAGTACCGAAGGACTAGCAGTCTACAATGAGCAGTTCTTC. The encoded protein is CASTEGLAVYNEQFF.

The V gene is TRBV5-1, the J gene TRBJ2-2, with D maybe TRBD1 (6 bases). Germline CDR1 and CDR2: SGHRS and YFSETQ. This CDR3 has 16 amino acids. The ends were cut back, 0 bases at V and 4 bases at J, with 13 bases in the middle. DNA of the CDR3: TGCGCCAGCAGCTTGGAGGGCAGGGGTTCCACCGGGGAGCTGTTTTTT. Translated: CASSLEGRGSTGELFF.

This clone turned up a few times. The chain combines TRBV7-6 with TRBJ1-3, with TRBD1 matching over 7 bases. Germline CDR1 and CDR2: SGHVS and FNYEAQ. V dropped 5 bases and J dropped 3; count of bases not matched to a gene: 7. The CDR3 spans 15 residues. The CDR3 nucleotides are TGTGCCAGCAGCCCTGCAGACAGGGATGGAAACACCATATATTTT. Translated, it gives CASSPADRDGNTIYF. Filled out from reference TRBV7-6 and TRBJ1-3, the complete variable domain reads GAGVSQSPRYKVTKRGQDVALRCDPISGHVSLYWYRQALGQGPEFLTYFNYEAQQDKSGLPNDRFSAERPEGSISTLTIQRTEQRDSAMYRCASSPADRDGNTIYFGEGSWLTVV.

The V and J genes are TRBV18 and TRBJ1-6; D perhaps matches TRBD1 (6 bases). The CDR3 covers 15 residues. Germline-derived CDR1 and CDR2 are KGHSH and LQKENI. Trimming shortened V by 3 bases and J by 5 bases, and 11 bases separated the two germline ends. In DNA, the CDR3 is TGTGCCAGCTCACCGGGACAAGGGGATAATTCACCCCTCCACTTT. Its protein product is CASSPGQGDNSPLHF.

In the case of this clone: This sample also contains other DNA sequences that code for the same CDR3. The J gene is TRBJ1-1, the V gene TRBV12-3 or TRBV12-4; maybe TRBD1 (5 bases). This CDR3 spans 13 amino acids. Trimming took off 2 bases at V and 1 base at J, with 5 bases between the two ends. CDR3 coding DNA: TGTGCCAGCAGTTTACAGGGGAACACTGAAGCTTTCTTT. Its protein product is CASSLQGNTEAFF.

This clone was picked up one time. J is TRBJ2-5 and V is TRBV6-5; 7 nucleotides match TRBD2. V shed 2 bases, J shed 4 bases, and the junction held 7 bases outside the gene matches. The germline gives CDR1 MNHEY, CDR2 SVGAGI. CDR3 size: 15 residues. CDR3 sequence (DNA): TGTGCCAGCAGTTACAGTGGGGGGAGGGCAGAGACCCAGTACTTC. It translates to CASSYSGGRAETQYF.

The chain's CDR3 is CASSWTGGRQPQHF. The CDR3, as DNA: TGTGCCAGCAGTTGGACAGGGGGCAGGCAGCCCCAGCATTTT. The gene calls are TRBV28 and TRBJ1-5, with 11 bases that match TRBD1. Germline V CDR1 and CDR2: MDHEN, SYDVKM. V lost 4 bases, J lost 7 bases, and 3 bases stayed unmatched. This CDR3 comprises 14 residues. The variable domain in full, completed from reference TRBV28 and TRBJ1-5, reads DVKVTQSSRYLVKRTGEKVFLECVQDMDHENMFWYRQDPGLGLRLIYFSYDVKMKEKGDIPEGYSVSREKKERFSLILESASTNQTSMYLCASSWTGGRQPQHFGDGTRLSIL.

The chain has TRBV27 and TRBJ2-7; 8 bases agree with TRBD1. The CDR3 has 13 residues. Germline CDR1 reads MNHEY; CDR2 reads SMNVEV (reference sequence). The V and J ends lost 3 bases and 5 bases, in that order; junction bases with no gene match: 3. Written as DNA, the CDR3 is TGTGCCAGCAGTTTCCAGGGGGCCCACGAGCAGTACTTC. This translates into CASSFQGAHEQYF.

The chain carries TRBV12-3 or TRBV12-4 and TRBJ1-3, with TRBD1 identical over 7 bases. The CDR3 consists of 13 residues. V dropped 6 bases and J dropped 2; count of bases not matched to a gene: 1. The CDR3 loop reads CASRQGAGNTIYF. In DNA form, the CDR3 reads TGTGCCAGCAGGCAGGGGGCTGGAAACACCATATATTTT.

The chain combines TRBV23-1 with TRBJ2-1; a possible D gene is TRBD2 (7 bases). TRBV23-1 is an open reading frame, and its role is uncertain. The CDR3 is made up of 19 amino acids. With 0 bases removed from V and 3 bases from J, the gap between germline ends came to 21 bases. CDR3 bases: TGCGCCAGCAGTCAATCTTTAAGGGACTTCGGGGGGCACTACAATGAGCAGTTCTTC. Protein product: CASSQSLRDFGGHYNEQFF.

The chain carries TRBV21-1 and TRBJ2-3; TRBD1 reflects the table's D call only, with no check against the DNA. TRBV21-1 is a documented pseudogene. The CDR3 sequence is 21 residues long. The DNA for the CDR3 is TGTGCCAGCAGCAAAGCAAGGGACAGGGGTATAGTGGCGGGGTCCACAGATACGCAGTATTTT. It is translated as CASSKARDRGIVAGSTDTQYF.

This chain links TRBV2 with TRBJ1-2, with D uncertain. The CDR3 totals 13 residues. Trimming cost V 1 base and J 8 bases, with 11 bases left between them. Germline CDR1 and CDR2: SNHLY and FYNNEI. As DNA, the CDR3 is TGTGCCAGCAGTGAAGGGGCGTTCGGCGGCTACACCTTC. It encodes CASSEGAFGGYTF.

The chain uses TRBV5-3 and TRBJ2-1, with 9 bases that match TRBD2. TRBV5-3 is designated an ORF whose function remains uncertain. The CDR3 contains 15 residues. V shed 2 bases, J shed 5 bases, and the junction held 5 bases outside the gene matches. This CDR3 reads CARSFSGRLNNEQFF. The CDR3 DNA is TGTGCCAGAAGCTTCAGCGGGAGGCTAAACAATGAGCAGTTCTTC.

This rearrangement joins TRBV7-8 to TRBJ2-7; 14 nucleotides agree with TRBD2. This CDR3 has 16 residues. Germline assignment: CDR1 SGHVS and CDR2 FQNEAQ. The junction had 7 bases not matched to a gene; V was cut back by 5 bases and J by 4 bases. In nucleotides, the CDR3 is TGTGCCAGCAGCCCGCCCCGGACTAGCGGGAGGTACGAGCAGTACTTC. It encodes CASSPPRTSGRYEQYF.

This clone was picked up one time. V gene TRBV28 combines with J gene TRBJ1-2; 8 bases match TRBD1. Germline values: CDR1 MDHEN, CDR2 SYDVKM. After removal of 5 bases from V and 5 bases from J, the junction contained 7 bases not matched to a gene. This CDR3 region has 14 residues. Here the CDR3 DNA reads TGTGCCAGCAGTCCACAAGGACAGGGATATGGCTACACCTTC. This translates into CASSPQGQGYGYTF.

The chain employs TRBV5-1 and TRBJ2-5, with D unresolved. The CDR3 totals 13 residues. The V gene's germline CDR1 is SGHRS and CDR2 YFSETQ. The germline V and J ends were trimmed by 8 bases and 7 bases, with 18 bases remaining between them. The CDR3 DNA sequence: TGCGCCAGTCGCGCGAACGAATTCGGGACCCAGTACTTC. Its protein product is CASRANEFGTQYF.